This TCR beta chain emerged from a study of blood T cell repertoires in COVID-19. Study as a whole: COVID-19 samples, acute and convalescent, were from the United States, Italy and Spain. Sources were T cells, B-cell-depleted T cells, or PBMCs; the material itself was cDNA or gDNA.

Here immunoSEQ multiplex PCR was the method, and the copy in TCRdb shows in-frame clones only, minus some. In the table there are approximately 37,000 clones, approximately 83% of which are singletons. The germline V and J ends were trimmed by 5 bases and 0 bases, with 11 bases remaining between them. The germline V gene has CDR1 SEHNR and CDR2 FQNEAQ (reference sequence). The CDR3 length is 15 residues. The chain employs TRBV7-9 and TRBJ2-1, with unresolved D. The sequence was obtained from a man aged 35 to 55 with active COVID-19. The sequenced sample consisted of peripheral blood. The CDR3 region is CASSPTLSSYNEQFF. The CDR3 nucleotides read TGTGCCAGCAGCCCGACACTTAGCTCCTACAATGAGCAGTTCTTC. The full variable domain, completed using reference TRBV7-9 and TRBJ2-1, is DTGVSQNPRHKITKRGQNVTFRCDPISEHNRLYWYRQTLGQGPEFLTYFQNEAQLEKSRLLSDRFSAERPKGSFSTLEIQRTEQGDSAMYLCASSPTLSSYNEQFFGPGTRLTVL.